This T cell receptor beta chain was sequenced during a study of blood T cell repertoires in COVID-19. As for the study in general: Samples representing acute and convalescent COVID-19 were sourced from the United States, Italy and Spain. PBMCs, B-cell-depleted T cells, or T cells were the source of the cDNA or gDNA that made up the material.

Assay: immunoSEQ multiplex PCR; the TCRdb copy retains only in-frame clones and omits some. The data show 130,000 to 150,000 clones, around 78% seen once. The CDR3 spans 15 residues. The V and J ends lost 0 bases and 2 bases, in that order; junction bases with no gene match: 1. Germline V gene lookup returns CDR1 SEHNR and CDR2 FQNEAQ (reference sequence). This sequence was found in an older woman with acute or convalescent COVID-19. The sequenced sample consisted of peripheral blood. The chain recombines TRBV7-9 with TRBJ2-1; 7 bases fit TRBD1. The CDR3 DNA is TGTGCCAGCAGCTTAGCGACAGGGACCTACAATGAGCAGTTCTTC. Its protein product is CASSLATGTYNEQFF.